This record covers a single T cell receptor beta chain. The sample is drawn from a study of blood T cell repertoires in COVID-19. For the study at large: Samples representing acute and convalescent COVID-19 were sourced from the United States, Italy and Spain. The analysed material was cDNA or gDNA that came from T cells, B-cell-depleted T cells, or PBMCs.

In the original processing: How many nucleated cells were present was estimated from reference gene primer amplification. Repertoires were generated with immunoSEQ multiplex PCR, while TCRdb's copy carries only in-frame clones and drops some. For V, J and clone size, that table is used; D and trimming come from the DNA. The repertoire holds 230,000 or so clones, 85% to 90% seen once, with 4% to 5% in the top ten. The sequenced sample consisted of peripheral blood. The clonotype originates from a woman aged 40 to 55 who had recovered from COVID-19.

CDR3 loop: CASSQVAQLLAGGETQYF. CDR3 bases: TGCGCCAGCAGCCAAGTGGCCCAACTACTAGCGGGGGGGGAGACCCAGTACTTC. V usage is TRBV4-1 and J usage is TRBJ2-5, with 13 positions matching TRBD2. Looked up from germline, CDR1 is MGHRA and CDR2 is YSYEKL. V gave up 1 base and J gave up 5 bases; unmatched junction bases: 10. The CDR3 loop spans 18 amino acids.